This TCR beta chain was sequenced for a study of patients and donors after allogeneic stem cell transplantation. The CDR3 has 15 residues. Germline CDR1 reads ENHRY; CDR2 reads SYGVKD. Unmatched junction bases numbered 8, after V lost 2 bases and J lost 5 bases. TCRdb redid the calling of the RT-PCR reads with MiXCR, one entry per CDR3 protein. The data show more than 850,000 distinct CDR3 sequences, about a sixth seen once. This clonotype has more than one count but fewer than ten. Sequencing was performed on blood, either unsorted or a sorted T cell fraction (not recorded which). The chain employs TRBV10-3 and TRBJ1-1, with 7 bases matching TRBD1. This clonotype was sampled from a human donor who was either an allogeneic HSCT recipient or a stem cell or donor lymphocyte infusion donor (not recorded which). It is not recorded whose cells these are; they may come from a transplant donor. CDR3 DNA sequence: TGTGCCATCAGTGAGCCTACAGGGGCTAGGACTGAAGCTTTCTTT. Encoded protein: CAISEPTGARTEAFF.